The 16 T cell receptor beta chains below come from one sample, sequenced in a study of T cells of healthy individuals (dated by TCRdb to 2016 to 2019). The library was obtained by 5' RACE. Instrument used: Illumina MiSeq. In TCRdb, the public reads were trimmed at Q25 with fastp and aligned with MiXCR, with productive beta chains retained. A single entry per CDR3 protein holds the most common genes and DNA from its merged rows. Within this sample are about 100,000 distinct CDR3 sequences, with approximately 15% of them counted one time only. More than 5.5% of the sample lies in the top ten. These receptors came from a human donor in good health.

The rearrangement links TRBV24-1 to TRBJ2-1; 9 nucleotides match TRBD1. The CDR3 extends over 15 amino acids. V was pared by 0 bases and J by 7 bases, with 3 bases of the junction left unmatched. CDR1 and CDR2 from the germline V gene are KGHDR and SFDVKD. This chain's CDR3 is CATSDLDRGMNEQFF. Here the CDR3 DNA reads TGTGCCACCAGTGATTTGGACAGGGGGATGAATGAGCAGTTCTTC.

There are many counts of this clonotype. This rearrangement joins TRBV10-3 to TRBJ1-5; no definite D call. CDR1 and CDR2 from the germline V gene are ENHRY and SYGVKD. V was pared by 4 bases and J by 0 bases, with 13 bases between. This CDR3 is built from 16 residues. The CDR3 reads CAISATTDYSNQPQHF. DNA of the CDR3: TGTGCCATCAGTGCGACTACAGATTATAGCAATCAGCCCCAGCATTTT.

This clonotype was counted many times. This chain joins TRBV28 and TRBJ2-2; TRBD1 might be the D (5 bases). CDR1 and CDR2 from the germline V gene are MDHEN and SYDVKM. The CDR3 is 15 amino acids. The V gene lost 6 bases and the J gene lost 1 base, with 12 bases spanning the gap. The CDR3 here is CASRPTDLNTGELFF. DNA for the CDR3: TGTGCCAGCAGGCCGACAGATTTGAACACCGGGGAGCTGTTTTTT.

In this sample, this clonotype turned up a few times. This chain uses TRBV5-1 with TRBJ2-3; 12 bases line up with TRBD2. The V gene's germline CDR1 is SGHRS and CDR2 YFSETQ. Germline trimming cut 5 bases from V and 2 bases from J; bases unmatched to any gene: 9. The CDR3 consists of 17 residues. CDR3 sequence: CASRARLAGATTDTQYF. The DNA of the CDR3 is TGCGCCAGCAGGGCTAGACTAGCGGGGGCCACCACAGATACGCAGTATTTT.

For the CDR3, the DNA is TGTGCCAGCTCACCATCCGATACGCAGTATTTT. Translating gives CASSPSDTQYF. The chain uses TRBV18 and TRBJ2-3; D gene ambiguous. Germline V gene lookup returns CDR1 KGHSH and CDR2 LQKENI. CDR3 length: 11 amino acids. The V gene lost 2 bases and the J gene lost 6 bases, with 3 bases spanning the gap.

This clonotype was observed a handful of times. J is TRBJ2-2 and V is TRBV6-5, with D tentatively TRBD2 (6 bases). V was clipped by 6 bases and J by 7 bases, with 15 bases between them. The V gene's germline CDR1 is MNHEY and CDR2 SVGAGI. The CDR3 is made up of 14 amino acids. The CDR3 nucleotides read TGTGCCAGCAGAGTTTCGGCGGGGTACGGGGAGCTGTTTTTT. It codes for CASRVSAGYGELFF.

The V and J genes are TRBV4-1 and TRBJ1-2, with D maybe TRBD1 (6 bases). V was cut by 2 bases and J by 4 bases, with 20 bases left in between. The CDR3 has 17 residues. Germline V gives CDR1 MGHRA, CDR2 YSYEKL. Here the CDR3 DNA reads TGCGCCAGCAGCCAACTACCGGGTCCCAGGGGCACCTATGGCTACACCTTC. This sequence encodes CASSQLPGPRGTYGYTF.

This clonotype was counted between two and nine times. The chain carries TRBV12-5 and TRBJ2-2; 7 positions agree with TRBD1. After removal of 8 bases from V and 2 bases from J, the junction contained 5 bases not matched to a gene. CDR1 is LGHNT and CDR2 is FRNRAP in the germline V gene. The CDR3 is 14 residues long. CDR3 coding DNA: TGTGCTAGTAGCACAGGGGTTAACACCGGGGAGCTGTTTTTT. Protein sequence: CASSTGVNTGELFF.

The genes are TRBV20-1 and TRBJ2-3; TRBD2 agrees at 10 bases. CDR3 size: 13 residues. The V and J ends lost 3 bases and 6 bases, in that order; junction bases with no gene match: 3. CDR1 is DFQATT, CDR2 SNEGSKA, per germline (reference sequence). CDR3 in DNA: TGCAGTGCTAGGACTAGCGGGTCTGATACGCAGTATTTT. This encodes CSARTSGSDTQYF.

This clonotype was found many times. This chain's CDR3 is CAATGARSPLHF. The CDR3 DNA follows: TGTGCCGCAACTGGGGCGCGTTCACCCCTCCACTTT. The chain employs TRBV6-2 or TRBV6-3 and TRBJ1-6, with D possibly TRBD1 on 5 matching bases. CDR3 length: 12 amino acids. V lost 11 bases to trimming and J lost 9 bases, with 14 bases between them. Germline CDR1 is MNHEY and CDR2 is SVGEGT.

The rearrangement links TRBV5-4 to TRBJ2-2; 9 bases map to TRBD2. CDR3 length: 15 residues. The junction had 3 bases not matched to a gene; V was cut back by 3 bases and J by 3 bases. CDR1 SGHNT and CDR2 YYREEE come from the germline V gene (reference sequence). CDR3 DNA sequence: TGTGCCAGCAGCTCCCGACTAGCGGACACCGGGGAGCTGTTTTTT. Amino acid sequence: CASSSRLADTGELFF.

This clonotype occurred many times. The J gene is TRBJ2-5, the V gene TRBV6-5, with 10 bases aligning to TRBD2. The CDR3 extends over 15 amino acids. V was clipped by 6 bases and J by 4 bases; unmatched bases: 8. Germline V gives CDR1 MNHEY, CDR2 SVGAGI. CDR3 protein: CASRALAGDAETQYF. The CDR3 nucleotides are TGTGCCAGCAGGGCCCTAGCGGGAGATGCAGAGACCCAGTACTTC.

The chain uses TRBV5-1 and TRBJ2-2; TRBD2 matches at 7 bases. Germline V CDR1 and CDR2: SGHRS, YFSETQ. V gave up 4 bases and J gave up 6 bases; unmatched junction bases: 9. The CDR3 totals 15 residues. CDR3 bases: TGCGCCAGCAGCGTGGGACTATTAATGGCCGGGGAGCTGTTTTTT. Protein: CASSVGLLMAGELFF.

The chain is built from TRBV6-5 and TRBJ2-1, with D perhaps matching TRBD2 (6 bases). The V and J ends lost 2 bases and 8 bases respectively, with 19 bases between them. This CDR3 contains 16 residues. Germline-derived CDR1 and CDR2 are MNHEY and SVGAGI. The CDR3 region has the DNA TGTGCCAGCAGTTACGTTCGACGGGGGAGAAGCGATGAGCAGTTCTTC. It encodes CASSYVRRGRSDEQFF.

This clonotype was counted between two and nine times. The chain combines TRBV9 with TRBJ1-6, with TRBD1 matching 10 bases. This CDR3 is 15 amino acids long. Germline-derived CDR1 and CDR2 are SGDLS and YYNGEE. V gave up 3 bases and J gave up 9 bases; unmatched junction bases: 6. The CDR3 nucleotides read TGTGCCAGCAGCGAGGAGACAGGGGGCGGTTCACCCCTCCACTTT. It yields the protein CASSEETGGGSPLHF.

CDR3 in DNA: TGTGCCACCAGCATGGGACAGGGGTTCTACAATGAGCAGTTCTTC. It specifies CATSMGQGFYNEQFF. The genes are TRBV15 and TRBJ2-1, with TRBD1 matching over 10 bases. V shed 4 bases, J shed 3 bases, and the junction held 3 bases outside the gene matches. The CDR3 loop spans 15 amino acids. Germline values: CDR1 LNHNV, CDR2 YYDKDF (reference sequence).